The clone carrying this T cell receptor beta chain was seen repeatedly, ten times or more. Its target is not known. TCRdb's table, derived via immunoSEQ multiplex PCR, lists solely in-frame clones and lacks some. The sample lists around 34,000 clones, none appearing once, the ten largest making up roughly 2.5%. Trimming left V 0 bases short and J 10 bases short, with 12 bases between. This CDR3 has 13 amino acids. CDR1 and CDR2 (germline): MGHRA, YSYEKL. The data belong to a study of T cells after posttransplantation cyclophosphamide. Study outcomes and limitations: Recipient CMV seropositivity and CMV reactivation strongly tracked TRB clonality. TRB overlap between skin or GI tissue T cells and blood was limited.

Sequences were obtained from PBMCs. J is TRBJ1-1 and V is TRBV4-1; no clear D gene. The receptor was isolated from a man aged 50 to 60 in good health, CMV-negative, and a related stem cell transplant donor. CDR3 nucleotides: TGCGCCAGCAGCCAAGAGGAGATTGGAGGAGCTTTCTTT. It encodes CASSQEEIGGAFF.